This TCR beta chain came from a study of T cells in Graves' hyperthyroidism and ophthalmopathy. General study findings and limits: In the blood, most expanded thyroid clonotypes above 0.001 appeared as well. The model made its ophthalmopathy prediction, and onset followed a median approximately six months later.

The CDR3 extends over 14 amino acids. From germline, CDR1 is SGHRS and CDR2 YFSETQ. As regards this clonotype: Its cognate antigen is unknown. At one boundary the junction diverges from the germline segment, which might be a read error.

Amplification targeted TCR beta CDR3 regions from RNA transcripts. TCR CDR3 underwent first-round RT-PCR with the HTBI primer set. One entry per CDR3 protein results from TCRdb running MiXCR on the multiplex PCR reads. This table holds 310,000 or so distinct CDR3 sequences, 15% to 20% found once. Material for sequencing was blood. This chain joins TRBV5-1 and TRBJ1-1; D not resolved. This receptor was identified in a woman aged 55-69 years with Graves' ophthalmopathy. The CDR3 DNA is TGTGCCAGCAGAGGAGACGAGGGAGGCACTGAAGCCTTCTTT. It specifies CASRGDEGGTEAFF.